The next 14 T cell receptor beta chains were all read from a single sample in a study of identical twins' blood T cells. One entry per CDR3 protein, called by TCRdb with MiXCR from the 5' RACE reads. The table lists 300,000 to 400,000 distinct CDR3 sequences, under 30% of them singletons. Input material: PBMCs. All receptors come from a woman between 18 and 50 years old in good health.

This clonotype has a handful of counts. V gene TRBV5-6 combines with J gene TRBJ1-1, with TRBD1 as a possible D gene (6 bases). V was shortened by 3 bases and J by 7 bases, with 13 bases between the two germline ends. Germline V CDR1 and CDR2: SGHDT, YYEEEE. CDR3 length: 13 amino acids. The CDR3 sequence is CASSWTERNEAFF. The CDR3 DNA sequence: TGTGCCAGCAGCTGGACAGAGAGAAATGAAGCTTTCTTT.

V and J are TRBV14 and TRBJ2-3; TRBD2 aligns across 12 bases. V lost 3 bases, J lost 5 bases, and 6 bases stayed unmatched. Germline V gene lookup returns CDR1 SGHDN and CDR2 FVKESK. The length of the CDR3 is 16 residues. The chain's CDR3 is CASSHLPGLAGDTQYF. The DNA of the CDR3 is TGTGCCAGCAGCCACCTACCGGGACTAGCGGGAGATACGCAGTATTTT.

The chain has TRBV20-1 and TRBJ1-2; possibly TRBD1 for D (6 bases). This CDR3 has 13 residues. Germline lookup yields CDR1 DFQATT and CDR2 SNEGSKA (reference sequence). CDR3 sequence: CSGGGCEGYGYTF. CDR3 bases: TGCAGCGGAGGGGGTTGTGAAGGCTATGGCTACACCTTC.

This chain connects TRBV9 to TRBJ2-2, with D unresolved. The CDR3 length is 15 residues. The germline V gene encodes CDR1 SGDLS and CDR2 YYNGEE. Trimming removed 0 bases at V and 3 bases at J, with 9 bases between. The CDR3 nucleotides read TGTGCCAGCAGCGTAGTTGACTTTTACACCGGGGAGCTGTTTTTT. Its translation is CASSVVDFYTGELFF.

This chain connects TRBV19 to TRBJ2-3; D is unresolved. The CDR3 spans 14 residues. The V gene's germline CDR1 is LNHDA and CDR2 SQIVND (reference sequence). Trimming removed 3 bases at V and 6 bases at J, with 13 bases between. CDR3 sequence: CASSIGESADTQYF. CDR3 nucleotides: TGTGCCAGTAGTATTGGAGAGTCAGCCGATACGCAGTATTTT.

Only a few counts were recorded for this clonotype. This chain joins TRBV18 and TRBJ1-5; TRBD1 matches 9 bases. From germline, CDR1 is KGHSH and CDR2 LQKENI. The J segment lost 1 base and the V segment lost 5 bases, leaving 3 bases of the junction unmatched. This CDR3 spans 15 amino acids. CDR3: CASSSGTGSNQPQHF. For the CDR3, the DNA is TGTGCCAGCTCATCCGGGACAGGGAGCAATCAGCCCCAGCATTTT.

The DNA for the CDR3 is TGCGCCAGCAGCTTTCGGGGACTATCCACAGATACGCAGTATTTT. Translated, it gives CASSFRGLSTDTQYF. The gene calls are TRBV5-1 and TRBJ2-3, with 7 bases matching TRBD2. V gave up 2 bases and J gave up 2 bases; unmatched junction bases: 5. The CDR3 has 15 amino acids. From germline, CDR1 is SGHRS and CDR2 YFSETQ.

The rearrangement links TRBV19 to TRBJ1-2; the D is unclear. The CDR3 has 14 residues. The germline gives CDR1 LNHDA, CDR2 SQIVND (reference sequence). Trimming stripped 3 bases from V and 4 bases from J, with 12 bases between. The CDR3 is CASSMSSGGYGYTF. The CDR3 nucleotides are TGTGCCAGTAGTATGAGTTCGGGCGGCTATGGCTACACCTTC.

The CDR3 DNA reads as TGCAGTGCTAGAGATCGAGGGTATGAGCAGTTCTTC. Translating gives CSARDRGYEQFF. The chain combines TRBV20-1 with TRBJ2-1; D is possibly TRBD2 (5 bases). Germline values: CDR1 DFQATT, CDR2 SNEGSKA (reference sequence). There are 12 residues in the CDR3. The V and J ends lost 0 bases and 8 bases respectively, with 8 bases between them.

As for this clonotype: One base away lies a much larger clone, so this may be a sequencing read error. The chain uses TRBV2 and TRBJ2-1; TRBD2 aligns across 15 bases. CDR1 and CDR2 from the germline V gene are SNHLY and FYNNEI. The CDR3 covers 12 residues. DNA of the CDR3: TGTGCCAGAGGGACTAGCGGGGGGAAAGAGATCTTC. This codes for CARGTSGGKEIF.

The gene calls are TRBV19 and TRBJ1-1; D is possibly TRBD1 (5 bases). Trimming removed 3 bases from V and 0 bases from J, with 23 bases in between. Germline V CDR1 and CDR2: LNHDA, SQIVND (reference sequence). The CDR3 spans 19 residues. CDR3 residues: CASSIGPGALGVLNTEAFF. As DNA, the CDR3 is TGTGCCAGTAGTATTGGCCCCGGAGCCTTGGGGGTATTGAACACTGAAGCTTTCTTT.

This clonotype was observed once. This chain links TRBV9 with TRBJ2-5, with D unclear. V was trimmed by 4 bases and J by 3 bases, leaving 10 bases between them. This CDR3 is built from 13 residues. Germline V gives CDR1 SGDLS, CDR2 YYNGEE. The CDR3 DNA sequence: TGTGCCAGCAGCTGGCAGTCAGAAGAGACCCAGTACTTC. This codes for CASSWQSEETQYF.

To note about this clonotype: A much larger clone differs by one base, so this may be a read error. The chain has TRBV14 and TRBJ2-7; D is possibly TRBD2 (6 bases). Germline CDR1 is SGHDN and CDR2 is FVKESK. This CDR3 is built from 14 residues. Trimming removed 1 base at V and 9 bases at J, with 16 bases between. The CDR3 DNA is TGTGCCAGCAGCCAAGTATTCCCGTCGCGGGGGCAGTACTTC. Protein sequence: CASSQVFPSRGQYF.

This rearrangement joins TRBV7-2 to TRBJ1-3, with a possible D match to TRBD1 (5 bases). Germline assignment: CDR1 SGHTA and CDR2 FQGNSA. This CDR3 has 16 amino acids. V was shortened by 2 bases and J by 4 bases, with 15 bases between the two germline ends. The CDR3 reads CASSLRGGDGGNTIYF. The CDR3 nucleotides read TGTGCCAGCAGCTTAAGGGGAGGAGACGGGGGAAACACCATATATTTT.